The 30 T cell receptor beta chains below come from one sample, sequenced in a study of T cell responses to AZD1222 COVID-19 vaccine. Clones were read by immunoSEQ multiplex PCR, and TCRdb kept only the in-frame ones, dropping some. Of around 120,000 clones in the sample, around 80% were seen once. The sequencing here drew on peripheral blood, taken 28 days after the second AZD1222 dose. The receptors were gathered from an adult who received the AZD1222 COVID-19 vaccine.

V gene TRBV5-4 combines with J gene TRBJ2-7; the D gene is possibly TRBD2 (6 bases). Looked up from germline, CDR1 is SGHNT and CDR2 is YYREEE (reference sequence). Trimming left V 0 bases short and J 7 bases short, with 17 bases between. The CDR3 contains 15 residues. CDR3 amino acids: CASSLEGVGGGEQYF. In DNA, the CDR3 is TGTGCCAGCAGCTTGGAGGGAGTGGGGGGTGGTGAGCAGTACTTC.

The chain couples TRBV6-4 to TRBJ1-1; no reliable D call. The V end was cut by 4 bases, the J end by 6 bases, with 9 bases between. The CDR3 has 12 amino acids. CDR1 MRHNA and CDR2 SNTAGT come from the germline V gene. In nucleotides, the CDR3 is TGTGCCAGCAGTGTTGGGTGGGCTGAAGCTTTCTTT. It yields the protein CASSVGWAEAFF.

The count of this clone is one. This chain joins TRBV5-8 and TRBJ1-2, with TRBD1 matching over 7 bases. With 0 bases clipped from V and 3 bases from J, the junction kept 5 bases outside the gene matches. This CDR3 has 15 amino acids. CDR1 and CDR2 (germline): SGHTS, YDEGEE. This chain's CDR3 is CASSLEGGSDYGYTF. The CDR3 DNA reads TGTGCCAGCAGCTTGGAAGGGGGCAGTGACTATGGCTACACCTTC.

V is TRBV5-1 and J is TRBJ2-2; D is undetermined. The V gene lost 0 bases and the J gene lost 4 bases, with 13 bases spanning the gap. This CDR3 spans 16 amino acids. Germline assignment: CDR1 SGHRS and CDR2 YFSETQ. CDR3 bases: TGCGCCAGCAGCTTGGTTCCCGACTTCGGCACCGGGGAGCTGTTTTTT. Protein sequence: CASSLVPDFGTGELFF.

In DNA, the CDR3 is TGTGCCTGTCGGAGGAGTAGTGGAGAGACCCAGTACTTC. Its protein is CACRRSSGETQYF. The chain couples TRBV6-5 to TRBJ2-5; possible D gene TRBD2, 5 bases. CDR3 length: 13 residues. V lost 11 bases and J 4 bases, leaving 17 bases between the germline ends. Germline V gene sequence: CDR1 MNHEY, CDR2 SVGAGI.

V gene TRBV29-1 combines with J gene TRBJ1-4; D might be TRBD1 (6 bases). Germline assignment: CDR1 SQVTM and CDR2 ANQGSEA. V lost 7 bases and J lost 0, with 12 bases in between. The CDR3 spans 14 residues. The CDR3 nucleotides are TGCAGCGCCCAGGACAGTGCAACTAATGAAAAACTGTTTTTT. This gives the protein CSAQDSATNEKLFF.

This clone was counted between two and nine times. In DNA form, the CDR3 reads TGTGCCAGCAGCTTGGGAGGACAGAGCTCCTACGAGCAGTACTTC. Amino acid sequence: CASSLGGQSSYEQYF. The chain employs TRBV5-4 and TRBJ2-7, with a tentative D call TRBD1 (6 bases). The germline V gene has CDR1 SGHNT and CDR2 YYREEE (reference sequence). The CDR3 contains 15 residues. Trimming removed 0 bases from V and 0 bases from J, with 10 bases in between.

The CDR3 region is CASRLSGTGANGYTF. In nucleotides, the CDR3 is TGTGCCAGCAGGCTCTCCGGGACAGGGGCGAATGGCTACACCTTC. The V gene is TRBV28, the J gene TRBJ1-2, with 10 bases matching TRBD1. The CDR3 is made up of 15 amino acids. The trim removed 6 bases at V and 6 bases at J, leaving 10 bases unmatched. Germline CDR1 MDHEN, CDR2 SYDVKM.

The V and J genes are TRBV7-9 and TRBJ1-2, with 8 bases aligning to TRBD1. The length of the CDR3 is 14 residues. Germline V gene sequence: CDR1 SEHNR, CDR2 FQNEAQ (reference sequence). V lost 7 bases to trimming and J lost 4 bases; unmatched junction nucleotides: 8. Written as DNA, the CDR3 is TGTGCCAGCAAACTAGGACAGGGAGGCTATGGCTACACCTTC. This encodes CASKLGQGGYGYTF.

V gene TRBV29-1 combines with J gene TRBJ1-1; D is unresolved. CDR1 is SQVTM, CDR2 ANQGSEA, per germline. The V end was cut by 6 bases, the J end by 7 bases, with 12 bases between. The CDR3 consists of 11 residues. CDR3 region: CSVTGHNEAFF. The CDR3, as DNA: TGCAGCGTCACCGGGCATAATGAAGCTTTCTTT.

This clone was found once. This chain connects TRBV7-9 to TRBJ2-7; the match to TRBD1 covers 7 bases. V trimming: 1 base; J trimming: 1 base; junction bases outside the gene matches: 7. Germline V CDR1 and CDR2: SEHNR, FQNEAQ (reference sequence). The CDR3 runs to 16 residues. The CDR3 is CASSLERTGGSYEQYF. In DNA, the CDR3 is TGTGCCAGCAGCTTAGAGAGGACAGGAGGTTCCTACGAGCAGTACTTC.

This rearrangement joins TRBV29-1 to TRBJ1-1, with TRBD1 as a possible D gene (6 bases). Trimming removed 6 bases at V and 3 bases at J, with 17 bases between. CDR3 length: 14 amino acids. CDR1 is SQVTM, CDR2 ANQGSEA, per germline. CDR3 coding DNA: TGCAGCGTGGCCTACAGGGTTTTAGACACTGAAGCTTTCTTT. Translation: CSVAYRVLDTEAFF.

The V and J genes are TRBV9 and TRBJ2-5; 9 positions match TRBD1. Germline V gene data show CDR1 as SGDLS and CDR2 as YYNGEE. V shed 1 base and J 5 bases; nucleotides not matched to a gene: 6. This CDR3 spans 15 amino acids. The CDR3 region has the DNA TGTGCCAGCAGCGTAATCGGGACAGGGTGGGAGACCCAGTACTTC. It codes for CASSVIGTGWETQYF.

The J gene is TRBJ1-1, the V gene TRBV28; D unclear. Germline V gives CDR1 MDHEN, CDR2 SYDVKM. This CDR3 spans 12 amino acids. CDR3 coding DNA: TGTGCGATTAGCTGGGGGAACACTGAAGCTTTCTTT. It specifies CAISWGNTEAFF. The entire variable domain, with the rest obtained from reference TRBV28 and TRBJ1-1, is as follows: DVKVTQSSRYLVKRTGEKVFLECVQDMDHENMFWYRQDPGLGLRLIYFSYDVKMKEKGDIPEGYSVSREKKERFSLILESASTNQTSMYLCAISWGNTEAFFGQGTRLTVV.

This chain joins TRBV4-3 and TRBJ1-6; D not certain. Trimming shortened V by 2 bases and J by 14 bases, and 13 bases separated the two germline ends. Germline CDR1 LGHNA, CDR2 YSLEER. This CDR3 region has 13 residues. This chain's CDR3 is CASSQILGRALHF. The CDR3 coding sequence is TGCGCCAGCAGCCAAATCCTGGGGAGGGCCCTCCACTTT.

This clone showed up just once. The rearrangement uses TRBV28 and TRBJ1-5; D unclear. The V end lost 4 bases, the J end lost 0 bases, and 16 bases lay between the germline ends. The CDR3 runs to 17 residues. The germline CDR1 and CDR2 sequences are MDHEN and SYDVKM. The CDR3 region has the DNA TGTGCCAGCAGTTCAACCAGGACGGTGTATAGCAATCAGCCCCAGCATTTT. Protein sequence: CASSSTRTVYSNQPQHF.

The chain has TRBV4-2 and TRBJ1-1; D may be TRBD1 (6 bases). Germline-derived CDR1 and CDR2 are LGHNA and YNFKEQ. The ends were cut back, 3 bases at V and 1 base at J, with 9 bases in the middle. The CDR3 loop spans 14 amino acids. The DNA of the CDR3 is TGTGCCAGCAGCCAGGGGGACAAGAACACTGAAGCTTTCTTT. As protein: CASSQGDKNTEAFF.

The chain employs TRBV27 and TRBJ1-1, with TRBD1 matching 9 bases. V trimming: 7 bases; J trimming: 5 bases; junction bases outside the gene matches: 11. Per the germline V gene, CDR1 is MNHEY and CDR2 is SMNVEV (reference sequence). The CDR3 runs to 15 residues. In DNA, the CDR3 is TGTGCCAGCAAACCACTTCGGACAGGGGTGACTGAAGCTTTCTTT. It translates to CASKPLRTGVTEAFF.

This rearrangement joins TRBV6-6 to TRBJ2-3, with D perhaps matching TRBD2 (7 bases). The CDR3 totals 12 residues. Trimming left V 7 bases short and J 9 bases short, with 14 bases between. Per the germline V gene, CDR1 is MNHNY and CDR2 is SVGAGI (reference sequence). DNA for the CDR3: TGTGCCAGCACTGAGGCGGGGGCGACGCAGTATTTT. This gives the protein CASTEAGATQYF.

V gene TRBV28 combines with J gene TRBJ1-2; D possibly corresponds to TRBD1 (5 bases). Germline V CDR1 and CDR2: MDHEN, SYDVKM. This CDR3 region has 13 residues. Trimming took 10 bases from V and 2 from J, leaving 14 bases between them. CDR3 in amino acids: CATRLDRNYGYTF. In nucleotides, the CDR3 is TGTGCCACCCGACTCGACAGAAACTATGGCTACACCTTC.

The chain links TRBV9 to TRBJ2-7, with 8 bases aligning to TRBD2. The CDR3 sequence is 15 residues long. After removal of 0 bases from V and 3 bases from J, the junction contained 5 bases not matched to a gene. CDR1 SGDLS and CDR2 YYNGEE come from the germline V gene. CDR3 nucleotides: TGTGCCAGCAGCGTAGGACGGGGGGGCTTCTACGAGCAGTACTTC. Translation: CASSVGRGGFYEQYF. Variable domain in full (rest from reference TRBV9 and TRBJ2-7): DSGVTQTPKHLITATGQRVTLRCSPRSGDLSVYWYQQSLDQGLQFLIQYYNGEERAKGNILERFSAQQFPDLHSELNLSSLELGDSALYFCASSVGRGGFYEQYFGPGTRLTVT.

The rearrangement joins TRBV7-3 to TRBJ2-1; D is unresolved. Germline V gene lookup returns CDR1 SGHTA and CDR2 FQGTGA. This CDR3 comprises 15 residues. V was pared by 6 bases and J by 0 bases, with 12 bases between. The CDR3 sequence: CASSPAPSSYNEQFF. DNA of the CDR3: TGTGCCAGCAGTCCAGCGCCGAGCTCCTACAATGAGCAGTTCTTC.

The chain couples TRBV5-5 to TRBJ1-2; 8 bases agree with TRBD1. Germline CDR1 is SGHKS and CDR2 is YYEKEE (reference sequence). CDR3 size: 16 residues. The ends lost 0 bases at V and 8 bases at J; junction bases unmatched: 12. CDR3 nucleotide sequence: TGTGCCAGCAGCTTGGATTTCGGCCAGGGGGCAGGCGGCTACACCTTC. This encodes CASSLDFGQGAGGYTF. Drawing the rest from reference TRBV5-5 and TRBJ1-2, the complete variable domain is DAGVTQSPTHLIKTRGQQVTLRCSPISGHKSVSWYQQVLGQGPQFIFQYYEKEERGRGNFPDRFSARQFPNYSSELNVNALLLGDSALYLCASSLDFGQGAGGYTFGSGTRLTVV.

The chain is built from TRBV27 and TRBJ2-5; 9 bases map to TRBD2. The V and J ends lost 3 bases and 5 bases, in that order; junction bases with no gene match: 7. CDR1 is MNHEY, CDR2 SMNVEV, per germline (reference sequence). This CDR3 has 15 amino acids. Written as DNA, the CDR3 is TGTGCCAGCAGTTTCAGCGGGGGGCTGCGGGAGACCCAGTACTTC. Translated: CASSFSGGLRETQYF.

The genes are TRBV28 and TRBJ2-7; 12 bases align to TRBD2. V gave up 8 bases and J gave up 8 bases; unmatched junction bases: 10. CDR1 MDHEN and CDR2 SYDVKM come from the germline V gene. The CDR3 is 14 residues long. CDR3 sequence: CASSLTSGGEKQYF. The CDR3 DNA reads as TGTGCCAGCTCCTTGACTAGCGGGGGTGAGAAGCAGTACTTC.

The rearrangement uses TRBV5-1 and TRBJ2-1, with unresolved D. Germline assignment: CDR1 SGHRS and CDR2 YFSETQ. The CDR3 is made up of 12 amino acids. V lost 4 bases, J lost 7 bases, and 9 bases lay in between. The CDR3 DNA reads TGCGCCAGCAGCAGGGAAAAAAATGAGCAGTTCTTC. It is translated as CASSREKNEQFF.

The rearrangement joins TRBV6-5 to TRBJ1-5, with 7 bases fitting TRBD1. The CDR3 loop spans 15 amino acids. The J segment lost 5 bases and the V segment lost 6 bases, leaving 10 bases of the junction unmatched. Germline V gives CDR1 MNHEY, CDR2 SVGAGI. This CDR3 is CASRTGTEKDQPQHF. The CDR3 DNA follows: TGTGCCAGCAGGACCGGGACAGAAAAGGATCAGCCCCAGCATTTT.

The chain carries TRBV9 and TRBJ2-2, with a possible D match to TRBD1 (5 bases). From germline, CDR1 is SGDLS and CDR2 YYNGEE. CDR3 length: 15 residues. V was trimmed by 3 bases and J by 5 bases, leaving 14 bases between them. The CDR3 region is CASSGLSRGTGELFF. CDR3 DNA sequence: TGTGCCAGCAGCGGCCTTAGTAGGGGAACCGGGGAGCTGTTTTTT.

The chain has TRBV9 and TRBJ2-2; a possible D gene is TRBD2 (6 bases). The V end was cut by 5 bases, the J end by 7 bases, with 9 bases between. CDR1 is SGDLS, CDR2 YYNGEE, per germline. The CDR3 sequence is 12 residues long. CDR3 sequence: CASRRRDGELFF. The CDR3, as DNA: TGTGCCAGCAGGAGGAGGGACGGGGAGCTGTTTTTT.

The rearrangement uses TRBV2 and TRBJ1-2; TRBD1 agrees at 9 bases. CDR1 is SNHLY and CDR2 is FYNNEI in the germline V gene. The V segment lost 4 bases and the J segment 4 bases; nucleotides outside the gene matches: 4. The length of the CDR3 is 14 residues. The CDR3 loop reads CASSATGGGYGYTF. The CDR3 region has the DNA TGTGCCAGCAGTGCTACAGGGGGCGGCTATGGCTACACCTTC.